This paragraph reports one TCR beta chain. Across about two dozen US areas, participants ranged in age from about 18 to 90 years. The sample comes from a study of blood T cell repertoires in COVID-19. Germline CDR1 reads LGHNA; CDR2 reads YSLEER. The CDR3 sequence is 14 residues long. Trimming at V came to 8 bases and at J to 4 bases, leaving 7 bases not matched to a gene. Profiling relied on immunoSEQ multiplex PCR, and the TCRdb table lists in-frame clones only, not all of them. Of roughly 200,000 clones listed, about 83% are singletons. Sequenced sample: PBMCs or T cells enriched from blood (not recorded which). This TCR came from a woman aged 45 to 65 who had been exposed to COVID-19. V is TRBV4-3 and J is TRBJ1-4; 7 positions match TRBD1. CDR3 residues: CASGDRTFNEKLFF. The CDR3 nucleotides are TGCGCCAGCGGGGACAGAACCTTTAATGAAAAACTGTTTTTT.